These 25 T cell receptor beta chains came from one sample sequenced in a study of cytomegalovirus exposure and HLA in healthy donors. Vbeta (60) and Jbeta (13) primers were used in the PCR. Sequencing was performed with immunoSEQ multiplex PCR; in TCRdb, only in-frame clones are kept and a portion is missing. The sample has more than 200,000 clones, 60% to 80% seen once; the top ten hold 1.8%. Sequencing was done on a sample of PBMCs. The receptors stem from a male donor in good health and CMV-seronegative.

V gene TRBV11-2 combines with J gene TRBJ1-2; 12 nucleotides line up with TRBD1. Unmatched junction bases numbered 6, after V lost 3 bases and J lost 7 bases. This CDR3 contains 15 residues. Germline loops: CDR1 SGHAT, CDR2 FQNNGV. CDR3 DNA sequence: TGTGCCAGCAGCTTTCCTGGGACAGGGGGCTTTGGCTACACCTTC. As protein: CASSFPGTGGFGYTF.

In this sample, this clone turned up a few times. The gene calls are TRBV27 and TRBJ2-1; 7 bases fit TRBD2. V was clipped by 1 base and J by 2 bases; unmatched bases: 2. The length of the CDR3 is 15 residues. Per germline, CDR1 MNHEY and CDR2 SMNVEV (reference sequence). DNA of the CDR3: TGTGCCAGCAGTTTATGGGGGGGGGCCTACAATGAGCAGTTCTTC. It codes for CASSLWGGAYNEQFF.

V and J are TRBV5-1 and TRBJ2-5; 9 bases are shared with TRBD1. The DNA end is a closer match to TRBJ2-7, so the J assignment may be wrong. This CDR3 is built from 14 residues. Germline V lookup: CDR1 SGHRS, CDR2 YFSETQ. Written as DNA, the CDR3 is TGCGCCAGCAGCCCCGGGACAGGGATCCACGAGCAGTACTTC. This gives the protein CASSPGTGIHEQYF.

The chain joins TRBV4-3 to TRBJ2-2; tentative D call: TRBD1 (5 bases). The germline CDR1 and CDR2 sequences are LGHNA and YSLEER. Trimming took off 3 bases at V and 2 bases at J, with 13 bases between the two ends. CDR3 length equals 16 residues. CDR3 nucleotides: TGCGCCAGCAGCCAGGGGCCAGGGTTTAACACCGGGGAGCTGTTTTTT. As protein: CASSQGPGFNTGELFF.

The V and J genes are TRBV15 and TRBJ2-7; the match to TRBD1 covers 7 bases. There are 13 residues in the CDR3. Germline-derived CDR1 and CDR2 are LNHNV and YYDKDF (reference sequence). The trim removed 9 bases at V and 0 bases at J, leaving 5 bases unmatched. In DNA form, the CDR3 reads TGTGCCACTGGGACAGCATCCTCCTACGAGCAGTACTTC. Translation gives CATGTASSYEQYF. Full variable domain (missing parts from reference TRBV15 and TRBJ2-7): DAMVIQNPRYQVTQFGKPVTLSCSQTLNHNVMYWYQQKSSQAPKLLFHYYDKDFNNEADTPDNFQSRRPNTSFCFLDIRSPGLGDTAMYLCATGTASSYEQYFGPGTRLTVT.

This clone was recorded a few times. Relative to the germline gene, one junction end is altered; a read error may explain this. The gene calls are TRBV7-9 and TRBJ1-2; D is uncertain. The CDR3 has 15 residues. CDR1 is SEHNR, CDR2 FQNEAQ, per germline (reference sequence). The CDR3 DNA reads as TGTTCCAGCACCCGACGGGAGGCCCTTACCTATGGCTACACCTTC. It yields the protein CSSTRREALTYGYTF.

J is TRBJ1-1 and V is TRBV29-1; 7 bases match TRBD1. This CDR3 contains 15 residues. Germline V gene sequence: CDR1 SQVTM, CDR2 ANQGSEA. V gave up 7 bases and J gave up 1 base; unmatched junction bases: 12. The CDR3 coding sequence is TGCAGCGCAATCACAATCAGGGGGTCGAACACTGAAGCTTTCTTT. This codes for CSAITIRGSNTEAFF.

This clone was observed once. The chain combines TRBV9 with TRBJ2-7; D unresolved. The germline CDR1 and CDR2 sequences are SGDLS and YYNGEE. This CDR3 is 13 amino acids long. Trimming shortened V by 3 bases and J by 2 bases, and 9 bases separated the two germline ends. CDR3 protein: CASSGHHPYEQYF. The CDR3 nucleotides are TGTGCCAGCAGCGGACACCATCCCTACGAGCAGTACTTC.

The rearrangement links TRBV5-4 to TRBJ2-7; D possibly corresponds to TRBD2 (5 bases). The CDR3 has 14 residues. V lost 2 bases, J lost 5 bases, and 14 bases lay in between. The germline V gene has CDR1 SGHNT and CDR2 YYREEE (reference sequence). CDR3 protein: CASSLLRARDEQYF. The DNA for the CDR3 is TGTGCCAGCAGCTTATTGCGGGCTCGGGACGAGCAGTACTTC.

The V call is TRBV14, the J call TRBJ2-3; the match to TRBD1 covers 8 bases. Germline loops: CDR1 SGHDN, CDR2 FVKESK. CDR3 length: 16 amino acids. The junction had 9 bases not matched to a gene; V was cut back by 5 bases and J by 2 bases. The CDR3 DNA reads TGTGCCAGCAGCTCACTTTCGGGACAGGACACAGATACGCAGTATTTT. Translating gives CASSSLSGQDTDTQYF.

The J gene is TRBJ2-5, the V gene TRBV6-5, with D uncertain. V was pared by 6 bases and J by 4 bases, with 15 bases between. Germline-derived CDR1 and CDR2 are MNHEY and SVGAGI. The CDR3 sequence is 14 residues long. This CDR3 reads CASSATILGETQYF. The CDR3 nucleotides read TGTGCCAGCAGCGCCACGATCCTCGGAGAGACCCAGTACTTC.

V usage is TRBV29-1 and J usage is TRBJ2-7, with D possibly TRBD1 on 5 matching bases. The CDR3 is 15 amino acids. Trimming took off 1 base at V and 3 bases at J, with 16 bases between the two ends. Germline lookup yields CDR1 SQVTM and CDR2 ANQGSEA. Written as DNA, the CDR3 is TGCAGCGTTGAAGGGCAGGACACCCCTTACTACGAGCAGTACTTC. This sequence encodes CSVEGQDTPYYEQYF.

The chain uses TRBV28 and TRBJ2-5, with D maybe TRBD1 (5 bases). The CDR3 is 15 amino acids. The V and J ends lost 4 bases and 5 bases respectively, with 17 bases between them. Germline loops: CDR1 MDHEN, CDR2 SYDVKM. CDR3 residues: CASSSGREIGETQYF. In DNA form, the CDR3 reads TGTGCCAGCAGTTCAGGCAGGGAAATCGGGGAGACCCAGTACTTC.

The chain recombines TRBV9 with TRBJ2-3; 9 bases line up with TRBD2. Germline assignment: CDR1 SGDLS and CDR2 YYNGEE. V gave up 0 bases and J gave up 1 base; unmatched junction bases: 9. The CDR3 consists of 18 residues. The CDR3 is CASSVAVAGEWGTDTQYF. CDR3 DNA sequence: TGTGCCAGCAGCGTAGCGGTAGCGGGGGAATGGGGCACAGATACGCAGTATTTT.

This chain links TRBV11-2 with TRBJ2-1; the D is unclear. The V gene lost 2 bases and the J gene lost 1 base, with 9 bases spanning the gap. CDR1 SGHAT and CDR2 FQNNGV come from the germline V gene. The CDR3 contains 15 residues. The CDR3 bases are TGTGCCAGCAGCTTAAGTCCGACTTCCTACAATGAGCAGTTCTTC. Its translation: CASSLSPTSYNEQFF.

The chain recombines TRBV2 with TRBJ1-2; no definite D call. Germline V gives CDR1 SNHLY, CDR2 FYNNEI. Deletions cut 2 bases from V and 8 bases from J, with 12 bases between. This CDR3 has 13 residues. The CDR3 DNA reads TGTGCCAGCAGTGAACAGGCGTTCGCGGGCTACACCTTC. This translates into CASSEQAFAGYTF.

The chain recombines TRBV7-2 with TRBJ2-7, with a possible D match to TRBD1 (5 bases). Germline CDR1 reads SGHTA; CDR2 reads FQGNSA. Trimming shortened V by 2 bases and J by 1 base, and 9 bases separated the two germline ends. The CDR3 is 14 residues long. The CDR3 DNA reads TGTGCCAGCAGCTTATACCAGGGTTCCTACGAGCAGTACTTC. This encodes CASSLYQGSYEQYF.

This clone was counted a few times. The chain combines TRBV18 with TRBJ1-2; 9 bases line up with TRBD1. V shed 0 bases, J shed 6 bases, and the junction held 5 bases outside the gene matches. The CDR3 is made up of 15 amino acids. In germline, CDR1 is KGHSH, CDR2 LQKENI. The CDR3 spells CASSPPQGAVNGYTF. Here the CDR3 DNA reads TGTGCCAGCTCACCACCACAGGGGGCGGTTAATGGCTACACCTTC. Full variable domain (remainder filled in from reference TRBV18 and TRBJ1-2): NAGVMQNPRHLVRRRGQEARLRCSPMKGHSHVYWYRQLPEEGLKFMVYLQKENIIDESGMPKERFSAEFPKEGPSILRIQQVVRGDSAAYFCASSPPQGAVNGYTFGSGTRLTVV.

The V gene is TRBV4-2, the J gene TRBJ1-3, with D unclear. The CDR3 is 15 residues long. The ends were cut back, 3 bases at V and 0 bases at J, with 9 bases in the middle. Germline V gene sequence: CDR1 LGHNA, CDR2 YNFKEQ. CDR3 nucleotide sequence: TGTGCCAGCAGCCACACCGAGGGCTCTGGAAACACCATATATTTT. This translates into CASSHTEGSGNTIYF.

The chain employs TRBV29-1 and TRBJ2-2; 7 bases align to TRBD2. The length of the CDR3 is 14 residues. J lost 7 bases, V lost 5 bases, and 10 bases had no gene match. Germline lookup yields CDR1 SQVTM and CDR2 ANQGSEA. In nucleotides, the CDR3 is TGCAGCGTTAGGAGGGAGGGGTTTCACGGGGAGCTGTTTTTT. Its protein product is CSVRREGFHGELFF.

The rearrangement joins TRBV27 to TRBJ1-2; 7 bases match TRBD1. From germline, CDR1 is MNHEY and CDR2 SMNVEV (reference sequence). Trimming at V came to 7 bases and at J to 4 bases, leaving 12 bases not matched to a gene. CDR3 length: 15 residues. The CDR3 DNA is TGTGCCAGCACCCCCTTCCGGGACAGCTCCTATGGCTACACCTTC. Translated: CASTPFRDSSYGYTF.

The V gene is TRBV27, the J gene TRBJ1-2, with TRBD1 identical over 10 bases. The CDR3 contains 20 residues. Germline trimming cut 0 bases from V and 2 bases from J; bases unmatched to any gene: 15. Germline assignment: CDR1 MNHEY and CDR2 SMNVEV (reference sequence). The CDR3 DNA reads TGTGCCAGCAGTTTATCTTTGGATCCGGGACAGGGGCGCACGAACTATGGCTACACCTTC. Encoded protein: CASSLSLDPGQGRTNYGYTF.

A note on this clone: This sample includes further DNA sequences coding for the same CDR3. The chain employs TRBV28 and TRBJ2-3; no definite D call. The germline V gene has CDR1 MDHEN and CDR2 SYDVKM. V dropped 3 bases and J dropped 0 bases, with 4 bases sitting between them. The CDR3 sequence is 13 residues long. The CDR3: CASSLESTDTQYF. CDR3 bases: TGTGCCAGCAGTTTGGAGAGCACAGATACGCAGTATTTT.

This clone has a single count. V and J are TRBV5-1 and TRBJ1-3; weak D call: TRBD1 (5 bases). This CDR3 comprises 16 residues. Germline V lookup: CDR1 SGHRS, CDR2 YFSETQ. With 0 bases removed from V and 8 bases from J, the gap between germline ends came to 18 bases. The DNA for the CDR3 is TGCGCCAGCAGCTTGGGACCGCAGAAGCTAGGGGACACCATATATTTT. Translation: CASSLGPQKLGDTIYF.

This sequence joins TRBV4-2 and TRBJ1-5; perhaps TRBD1 as D (6 bases). Germline-derived CDR1 and CDR2 are LGHNA and YNFKEQ. The CDR3 is 16 residues long. Trimming cost V 0 bases and J 0 bases, with 9 bases left between them. The CDR3 is CASSQEQGLSNQPQHF. As DNA, the CDR3 is TGTGCCAGCAGCCAAGAGCAGGGGCTTAGCAATCAGCCCCAGCATTTT.